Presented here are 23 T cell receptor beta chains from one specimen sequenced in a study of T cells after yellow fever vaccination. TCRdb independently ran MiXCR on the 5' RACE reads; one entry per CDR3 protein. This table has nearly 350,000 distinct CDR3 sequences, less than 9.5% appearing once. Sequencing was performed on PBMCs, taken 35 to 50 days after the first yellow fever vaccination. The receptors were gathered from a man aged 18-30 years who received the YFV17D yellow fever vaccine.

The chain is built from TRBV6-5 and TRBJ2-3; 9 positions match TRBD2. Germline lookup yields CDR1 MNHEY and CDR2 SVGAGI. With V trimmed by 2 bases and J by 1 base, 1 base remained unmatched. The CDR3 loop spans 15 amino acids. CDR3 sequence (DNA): TGTGCCAGCAGTTACCGACTAGCGGGCACAGATACGCAGTATTTT. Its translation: CASSYRLAGTDTQYF.

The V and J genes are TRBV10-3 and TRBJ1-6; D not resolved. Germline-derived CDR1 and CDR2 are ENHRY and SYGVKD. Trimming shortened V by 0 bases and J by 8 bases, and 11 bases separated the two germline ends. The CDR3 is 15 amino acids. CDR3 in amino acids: CAISESRTADSPLHF. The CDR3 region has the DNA TGTGCCATCAGTGAGTCGAGGACGGCGGATTCACCCCTCCACTTT.

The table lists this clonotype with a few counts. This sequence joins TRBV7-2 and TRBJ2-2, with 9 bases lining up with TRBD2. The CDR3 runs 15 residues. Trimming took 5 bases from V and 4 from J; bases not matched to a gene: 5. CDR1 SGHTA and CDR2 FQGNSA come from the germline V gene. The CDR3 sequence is CASSPRGGRTGELFF. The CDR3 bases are TGTGCCAGCAGCCCGCGGGGGGGCCGCACCGGGGAGCTGTTTTTT.

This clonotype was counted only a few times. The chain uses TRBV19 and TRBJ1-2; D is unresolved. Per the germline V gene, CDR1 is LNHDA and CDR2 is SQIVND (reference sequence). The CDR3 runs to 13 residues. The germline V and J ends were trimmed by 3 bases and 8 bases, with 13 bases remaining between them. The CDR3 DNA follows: TGTGCCAGTAGTATCACGTCTACGGGAGGCTACACCTTC. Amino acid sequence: CASSITSTGGYTF.

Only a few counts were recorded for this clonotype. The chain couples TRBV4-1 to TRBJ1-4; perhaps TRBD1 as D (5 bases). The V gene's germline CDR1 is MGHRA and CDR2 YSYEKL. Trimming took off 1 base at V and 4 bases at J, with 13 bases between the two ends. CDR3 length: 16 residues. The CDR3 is CASSQAAGRDNEKLFF. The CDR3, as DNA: TGCGCCAGCAGCCAAGCGGCGGGACGGGATAATGAAAAACTGTTTTTT.

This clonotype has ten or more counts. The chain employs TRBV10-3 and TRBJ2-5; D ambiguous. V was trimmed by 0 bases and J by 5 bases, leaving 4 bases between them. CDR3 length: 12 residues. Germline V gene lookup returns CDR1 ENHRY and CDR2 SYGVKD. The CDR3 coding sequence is TGTGCCATCAGTGAGTCCCGCGAGACCCAGTACTTC. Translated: CAISESRETQYF.

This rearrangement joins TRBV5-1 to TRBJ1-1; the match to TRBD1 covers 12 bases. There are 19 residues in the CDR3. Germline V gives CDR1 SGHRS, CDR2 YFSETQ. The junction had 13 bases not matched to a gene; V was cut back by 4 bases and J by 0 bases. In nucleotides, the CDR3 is TGCGCCAGCAGCCTGACGACCGGGACAGGGGGCTGGATGAACACTGAAGCTTTCTTT. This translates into CASSLTTGTGGWMNTEAFF.

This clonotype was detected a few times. The CDR3 region is CASSPQRQYDAQYF. CDR3 nucleotides: TGTGCCAGCTCACCACAGCGACAGTATGATGCGCAGTATTTT. The V and J genes are TRBV18 and TRBJ2-3, with a weak D call TRBD1 (5 bases). The V end was cut by 1 base, the J end by 10 bases, with 15 bases between. Germline V gives CDR1 KGHSH, CDR2 LQKENI. The CDR3 is 14 residues long.

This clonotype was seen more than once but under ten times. The CDR3 region is CASSLAGPAGADTQYF. DNA for the CDR3: TGTGCCAGCAGCTTGGCGGGCCCCGCCGGCGCAGATACGCAGTATTTT. V and J are TRBV5-6 and TRBJ2-3; no clear D. The CDR3 extends over 16 amino acids. Germline lookup yields CDR1 SGHDT and CDR2 YYEEEE. Trimming pared 0 bases from V and 4 bases from J, leaving 15 bases between.

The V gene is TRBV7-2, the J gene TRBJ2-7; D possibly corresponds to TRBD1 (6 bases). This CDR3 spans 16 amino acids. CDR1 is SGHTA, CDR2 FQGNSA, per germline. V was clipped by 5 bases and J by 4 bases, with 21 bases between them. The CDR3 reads CASSIRAGGVHYEQYF. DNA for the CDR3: TGTGCCAGCAGCATCCGGGCTGGGGGCGTCCATTACGAGCAGTACTTC.

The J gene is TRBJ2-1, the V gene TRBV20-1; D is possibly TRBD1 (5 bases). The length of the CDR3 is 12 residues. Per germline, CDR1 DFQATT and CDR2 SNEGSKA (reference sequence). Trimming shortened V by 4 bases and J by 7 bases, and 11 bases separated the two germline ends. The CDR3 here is CSATQGGNEQFF. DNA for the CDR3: TGCAGTGCTACTCAGGGTGGGAATGAGCAGTTCTTC.

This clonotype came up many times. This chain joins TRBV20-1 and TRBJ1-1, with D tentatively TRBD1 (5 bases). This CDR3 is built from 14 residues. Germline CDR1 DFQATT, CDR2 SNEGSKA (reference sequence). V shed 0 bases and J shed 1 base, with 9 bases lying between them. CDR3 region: CSAREYGGNTEAFF. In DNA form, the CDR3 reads TGCAGTGCTAGAGAATATGGGGGGAACACTGAAGCTTTCTTT.

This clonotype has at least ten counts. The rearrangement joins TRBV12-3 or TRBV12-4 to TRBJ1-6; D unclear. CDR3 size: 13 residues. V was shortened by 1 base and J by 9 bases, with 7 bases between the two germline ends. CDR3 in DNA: TGTGCCAGCAGTTTAGACAGAGGTTCACCCCTCCACTTT. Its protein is CASSLDRGSPLHF.

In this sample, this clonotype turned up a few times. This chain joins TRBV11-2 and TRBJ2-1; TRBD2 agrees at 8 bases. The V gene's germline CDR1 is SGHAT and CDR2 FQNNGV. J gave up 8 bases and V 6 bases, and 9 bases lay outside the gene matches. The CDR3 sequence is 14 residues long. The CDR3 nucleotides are TGTGCCAGCAGGGGACTAGGGTCAGGGGATGAGCAGTTCTTC. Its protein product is CASRGLGSGDEQFF.

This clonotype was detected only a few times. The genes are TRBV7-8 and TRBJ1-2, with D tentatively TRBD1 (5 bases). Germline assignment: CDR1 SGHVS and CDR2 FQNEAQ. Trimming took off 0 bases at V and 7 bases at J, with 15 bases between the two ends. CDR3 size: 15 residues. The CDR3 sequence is CASSLAPNLGGGYTF. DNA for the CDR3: TGTGCCAGCAGCTTAGCCCCTAACCTGGGGGGTGGCTACACCTTC.

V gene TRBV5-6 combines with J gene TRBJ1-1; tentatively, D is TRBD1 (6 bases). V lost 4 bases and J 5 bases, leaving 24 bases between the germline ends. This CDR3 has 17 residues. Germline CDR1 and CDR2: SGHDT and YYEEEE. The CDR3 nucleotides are TGTGCCAGCAGCCCGGTCTCCGGGACAAAAGTCGGGACTGAAGCTTTCTTT. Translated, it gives CASSPVSGTKVGTEAFF.

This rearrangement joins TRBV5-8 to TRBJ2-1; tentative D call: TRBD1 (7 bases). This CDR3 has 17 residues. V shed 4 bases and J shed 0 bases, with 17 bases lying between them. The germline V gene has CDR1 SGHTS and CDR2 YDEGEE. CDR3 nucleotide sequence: TGTGCCAGCAGCGACTATCAGGGGGGACGCTCCTACAATGAGCAGTTCTTC. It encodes CASSDYQGGRSYNEQFF.

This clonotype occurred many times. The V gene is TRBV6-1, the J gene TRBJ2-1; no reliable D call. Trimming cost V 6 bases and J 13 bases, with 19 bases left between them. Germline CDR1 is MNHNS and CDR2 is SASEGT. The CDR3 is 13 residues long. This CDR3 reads CASSSAGPNPQFF. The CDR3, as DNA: TGTGCCAGCAGCTCGGCAGGACCCAACCCCCAGTTCTTC.

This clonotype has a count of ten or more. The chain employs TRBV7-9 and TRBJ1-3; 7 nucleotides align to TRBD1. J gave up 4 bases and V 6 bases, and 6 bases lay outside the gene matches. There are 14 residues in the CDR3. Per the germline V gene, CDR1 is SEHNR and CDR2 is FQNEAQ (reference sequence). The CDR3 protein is CASSLTGSGNTIYF. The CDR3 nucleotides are TGTGCCAGCAGTTTGACAGGGTCGGGAAACACCATATATTTT.

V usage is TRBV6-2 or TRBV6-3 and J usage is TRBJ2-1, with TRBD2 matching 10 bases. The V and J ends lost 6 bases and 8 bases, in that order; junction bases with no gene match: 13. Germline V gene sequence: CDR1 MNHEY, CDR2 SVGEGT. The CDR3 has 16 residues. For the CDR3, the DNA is TGTGCCAGCAGCTCTCGGGAAGCGGGGGGGCAGGATGAGCAGTTCTTC. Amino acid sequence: CASSSREAGGQDEQFF.

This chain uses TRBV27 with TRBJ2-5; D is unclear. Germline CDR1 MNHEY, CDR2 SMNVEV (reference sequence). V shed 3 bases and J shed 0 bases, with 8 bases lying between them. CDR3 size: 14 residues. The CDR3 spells CASSFRMYQETQYF. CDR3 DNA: TGTGCCAGCAGTTTTCGGATGTACCAAGAGACCCAGTACTTC.

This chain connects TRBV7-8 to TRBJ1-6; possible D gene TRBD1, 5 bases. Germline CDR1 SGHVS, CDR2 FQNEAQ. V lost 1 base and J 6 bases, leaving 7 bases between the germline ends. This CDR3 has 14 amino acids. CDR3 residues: CASSLGGVNSPLHF. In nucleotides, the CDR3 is TGTGCCAGCAGCTTAGGAGGGGTTAATTCACCCCTCCACTTT. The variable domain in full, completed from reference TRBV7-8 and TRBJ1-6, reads GAGVSQSPRYKVAKRGQDVALRCDPISGHVSLFWYQQALGQGPEFLTYFQNEAQLDKSGLPSDRFFAERPEGSVSTLKIQRTQQEDSAVYLCASSLGGVNSPLHFGNGTRLTVT.

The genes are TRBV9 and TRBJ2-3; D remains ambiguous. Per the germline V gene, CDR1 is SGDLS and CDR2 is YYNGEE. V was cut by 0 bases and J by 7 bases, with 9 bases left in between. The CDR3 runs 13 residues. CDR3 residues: CASSVVADNTQYF. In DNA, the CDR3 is TGTGCCAGCAGCGTAGTTGCCGACAATACGCAGTATTTT.